This TCR beta chain was documented in a study of blood T cell repertoires in COVID-19. The overall study: Samples came from the United States, Italy and Spain, spanning acute and convalescent COVID-19.

The recovered donors of Cohort 3 showed two negative PCRs, clearance, or symptom resolution. This clone was seen once. This table comes from immunoSEQ multiplex PCR, and its TCRdb copy is limited to in-frame clones, with some not included. The table shows some 230,000 clones, with roughly four fifths occurring only once. The sample comprised PBMCs or T cells enriched from blood (not recorded which). The source of this sequence is a man aged 40-49 years who had recovered from COVID-19.

The CDR3 loop is CASSGGLTYEQYF. CDR3 in DNA: TGTGCCAGCTCAGGGGGCCTCACCTACGAGCAGTACTTC. The V and J genes are TRBV27 and TRBJ2-7; 8 bases align to TRBD1. This CDR3 is 13 amino acids long. V was clipped by 8 bases and J by 2 bases; unmatched bases: 5. The V gene's germline CDR1 is MNHEY and CDR2 SMNVEV (reference sequence).